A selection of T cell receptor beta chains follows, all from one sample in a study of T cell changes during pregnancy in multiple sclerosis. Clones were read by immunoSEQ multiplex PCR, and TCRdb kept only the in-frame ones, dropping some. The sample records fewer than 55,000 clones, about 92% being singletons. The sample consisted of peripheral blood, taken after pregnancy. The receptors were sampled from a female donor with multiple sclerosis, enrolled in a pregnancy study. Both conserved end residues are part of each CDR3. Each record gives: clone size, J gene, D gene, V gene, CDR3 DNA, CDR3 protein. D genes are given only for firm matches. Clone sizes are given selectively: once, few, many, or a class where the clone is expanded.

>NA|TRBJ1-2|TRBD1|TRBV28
TGTGCCAGCAGTCTAGGATTGACAGGGGGGTATGGCTACACCTTC
CASSLGLTGGYGYTF
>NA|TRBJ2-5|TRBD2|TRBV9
TGTGCCAGCAGCGTCGGGGGGGCAGGTCAAGAGACCCAGTACTTC
CASSVGGAGQETQYF
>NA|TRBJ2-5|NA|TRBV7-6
TGTGCCAGCAGCTTAGCGCGAGGGGGGGCATTCCGGGAGACCCAGTACTTC
CASSLARGGAFRETQYF
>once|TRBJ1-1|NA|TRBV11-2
TGTGCCAGCAGTTATCTCCGGGAGATCTCTGAAGCTTTCTTT
CASSYLREISEAFF
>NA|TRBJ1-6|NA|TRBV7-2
TGTGCCAGCAGCTTAGCGTTTCAGGATTCTTCACCCCTCCACTTT
CASSLAFQDSSPLHF
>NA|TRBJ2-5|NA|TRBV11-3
TGTGCCAGCAGCTTAACAGGAAAAGAGACCCAGTACTTC
CASSLTGKETQYF
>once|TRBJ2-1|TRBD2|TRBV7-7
TGTGCTAGCAGCCCCCAAGCGGGGGGATACAATGAGCAGTTCTTC
CASSPQAGGYNEQFF
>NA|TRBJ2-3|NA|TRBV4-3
TGCGCCAGCAGCCAAGAACCGGGGGGCACAGATACGCAGTATTTT
CASSQEPGGTDTQYF
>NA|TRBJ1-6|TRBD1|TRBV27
TGTGCCAGCAGTTCGGACAGGGTATCCTATAATTCACCCCTCCACTTT
CASSSDRVSYNSPLHF
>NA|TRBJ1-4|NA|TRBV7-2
TGTGCCAGCAGCCAGACAGGTACCGGCGAAAAACTGTTTTTT
CASSQTGTGEKLFF
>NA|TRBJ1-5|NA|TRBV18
TGTGCCAGCTCACCCAGACAGGTTAATCAGCCCCAGCATTTT
CASSPRQVNQPQHF